This T cell receptor (beta chain) is drawn from a study of low-dose radiotherapy and immunotherapy resistance in tumors. Background on the study: Cohort 1 got 0.5 Gy per fraction every 2 weeks, 6.5 Gy in total. With cycle 1 day 1 as the start, patients took oral aspirin 300 mg daily for four cycles.

By frequency in the sample, this clonotype is medium-sized. Noted time point: before trial treatment. In the RACIN dose-escalation trial, donors got nivolumab plus ipilimumab with aspirin, cyclophosphamide and radiotherapy. Alpha- and beta-chain coverage of first-strand cDNA came from TRAV- and TRBV-specific primers. The PCR that amplified TCRs ran for 20 cycles, relying on a constant-region primer and a V-primer adapter. After the mRNA was isolated, it was amplified using in vitro transcription. TCRdb fed the reads into MiXCR, producing one record per CDR3 protein. The repertoire consists of 57,000 or so distinct CDR3 sequences, with roughly 24% occurring once and the leading ten covering just over 5.5%. Trimming removed 4 bases at V and 4 bases at J, with 9 bases between. CDR1 and CDR2 (germline): SGHNT, YYREEE (reference sequence). The CDR3 consists of 14 residues.

The sample consisted of PBMCs, taken before treatment. The source is a male donor with prostate cancer. The chain is built from TRBV5-4 and TRBJ1-6; no firm D call. The CDR3: CASSVVQYNSPLHF. In nucleotides, the CDR3 is TGTGCCAGCAGCGTCGTCCAGTATAATTCACCCCTCCACTTT.